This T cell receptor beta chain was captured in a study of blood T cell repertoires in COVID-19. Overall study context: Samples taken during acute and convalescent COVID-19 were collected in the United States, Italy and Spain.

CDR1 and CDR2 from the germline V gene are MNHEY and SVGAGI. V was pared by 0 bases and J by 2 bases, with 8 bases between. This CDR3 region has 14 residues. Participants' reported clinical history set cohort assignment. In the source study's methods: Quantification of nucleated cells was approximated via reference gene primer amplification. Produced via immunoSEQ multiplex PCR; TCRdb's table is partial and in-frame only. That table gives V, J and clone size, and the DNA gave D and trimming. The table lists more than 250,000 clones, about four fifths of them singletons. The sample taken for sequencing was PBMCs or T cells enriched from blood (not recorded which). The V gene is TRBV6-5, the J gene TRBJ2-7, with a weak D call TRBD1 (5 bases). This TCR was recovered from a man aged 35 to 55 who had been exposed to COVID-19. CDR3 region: CASSYSQGAYEQYF. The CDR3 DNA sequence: TGTGCCAGCAGTTACTCCCAGGGTGCCTACGAGCAGTACTTC.